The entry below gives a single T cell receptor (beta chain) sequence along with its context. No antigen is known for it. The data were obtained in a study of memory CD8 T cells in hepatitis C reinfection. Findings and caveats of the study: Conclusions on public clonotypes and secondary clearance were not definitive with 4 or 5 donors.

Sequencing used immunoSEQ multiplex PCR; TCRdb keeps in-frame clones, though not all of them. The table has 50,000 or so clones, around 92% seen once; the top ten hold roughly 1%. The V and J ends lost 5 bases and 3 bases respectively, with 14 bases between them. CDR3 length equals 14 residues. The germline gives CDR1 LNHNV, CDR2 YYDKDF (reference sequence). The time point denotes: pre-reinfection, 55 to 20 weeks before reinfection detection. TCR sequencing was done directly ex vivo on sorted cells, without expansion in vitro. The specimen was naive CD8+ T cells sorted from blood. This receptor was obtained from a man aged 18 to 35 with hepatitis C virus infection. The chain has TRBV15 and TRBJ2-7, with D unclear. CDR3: CATSSKQVLYEQYF. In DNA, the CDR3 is TGTGCCACCAGCTCAAAGCAGGTCCTCTACGAGCAGTACTTC.